This TCR beta chain was observed in a study of cytomegalovirus exposure and HLA in healthy donors. V shed 3 bases and J shed 6 bases, with 23 bases lying between them. The CDR3 runs to 17 residues. Germline CDR1 is SGDLS and CDR2 is YYNGEE. Unrecorded immune exposure was likely among donors, who were nominally healthy when sampled. Regarding the study as a whole: Some segments of the V type, notably TRBV6-2 and TRBV6-3, were excluded as indistinguishable.

In regard to this clone: Its antigen is unidentified.

Primers: 60 Vbeta forward and 13 Jbeta reverse. TCRdb's table, derived via immunoSEQ multiplex PCR, lists solely in-frame clones and lacks some. This sample contains some 200,000 clones. The sample consisted of PBMCs. The chain carries TRBV9 and TRBJ2-3; a weak D match, TRBD2 (7 bases). This TCR came from a young woman in good health and CMV-seropositive. This CDR3 is CASSAPRAGAPYDTQYF. The CDR3 region has the DNA TGTGCCAGCAGCGCACCCCGGGCGGGGGCCCCATATGATACGCAGTATTTT.